Sequencing of this T cell receptor (beta chain) was carried out in a study of Ad26.COV2.S vaccination and SARS-CoV-2 variants. As for the study in general: Ad26.COV2.S given intramuscularly, once or twice 56 days apart. Study conclusions and caveats: Vaccine and placebo recipients had comparable breadth of non-spike TCRs. Overall T cell responses may have been underestimated by the analyses of TCR breadth and depth.

TCRdb's copy holds only in-frame clones and misses some; the assay was immunoSEQ multiplex PCR. Found here are roughly 680,000 clones, approximately 88% of them singletons; the top ten hold roughly 1.5%. Treatment reported: around 19 received Ad26.COV2.S at low or high dose, single or two shots; about 5 received placebo; per-sample allocation not given. Samples analyzed were those drawn on day 63 after the first vaccine or placebo injection. This person who donated was an adult of 18-55 years in Boston. With 3 bases removed from V and 10 bases from J, the gap between germline ends came to 13 bases. The CDR3 sequence is 13 residues long. Points on this clone: Its antigen is undetermined.

The rearrangement joins TRBV12-3 or TRBV12-4 to TRBJ2-1, with D perhaps matching TRBD2 (5 bases). Material: peripheral blood, obtained in a trial of Ad26.COV2.S vaccine versus placebo. This TCR was recovered from a person between 18 and 65 years old who received the Ad26.COV2.S COVID-19 vaccine or a placebo. The CDR3 coding sequence is TGTGCCAGCAGTTTCGAGGGCCCTCGAGAGCAGTTCTTC. It encodes CASSFEGPREQFF.